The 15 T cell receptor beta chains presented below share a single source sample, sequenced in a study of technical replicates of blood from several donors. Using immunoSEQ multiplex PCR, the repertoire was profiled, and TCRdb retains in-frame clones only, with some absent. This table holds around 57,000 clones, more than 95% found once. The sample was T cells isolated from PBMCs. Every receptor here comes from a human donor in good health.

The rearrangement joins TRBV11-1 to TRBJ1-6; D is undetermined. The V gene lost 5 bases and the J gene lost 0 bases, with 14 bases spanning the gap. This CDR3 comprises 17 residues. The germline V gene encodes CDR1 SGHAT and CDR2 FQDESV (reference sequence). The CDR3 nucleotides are TGTGCCAGCAGCCGATTCGGGGTGAGCTCCTATAATTCACCCCTCCACTTT. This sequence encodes CASSRFGVSSYNSPLHF. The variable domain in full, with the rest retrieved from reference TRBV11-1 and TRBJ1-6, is EAEVAQSPRYKITEKSQAVAFWCDPISGHATLYWYRQILGQGPELLVQFQDESVVDDSQLPKDRFSAERLKGVDSTLKIQPAELGDSAMYLCASSRFGVSSYNSPLHFGNGTRLTVT.

The CDR3 protein is CASSVRGGGNTGELFF. The CDR3 coding sequence is TGTGCCAGCAGCGTACGCGGCGGGGGTAACACCGGGGAGCTGTTTTTT. The chain is built from TRBV9 and TRBJ2-2, with 7 bases identical to TRBD2. After removal of 1 base from V and 2 bases from J, the junction contained 5 bases not matched to a gene. The CDR3 totals 16 residues. Germline V lookup: CDR1 SGDLS, CDR2 YYNGEE.

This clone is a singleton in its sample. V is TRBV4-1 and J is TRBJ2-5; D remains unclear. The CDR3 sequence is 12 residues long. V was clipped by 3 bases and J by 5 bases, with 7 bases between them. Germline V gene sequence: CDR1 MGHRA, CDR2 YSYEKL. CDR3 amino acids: CASSHDGETQYF. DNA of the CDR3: TGCGCCAGCAGCCATGACGGGGAGACCCAGTACTTC.

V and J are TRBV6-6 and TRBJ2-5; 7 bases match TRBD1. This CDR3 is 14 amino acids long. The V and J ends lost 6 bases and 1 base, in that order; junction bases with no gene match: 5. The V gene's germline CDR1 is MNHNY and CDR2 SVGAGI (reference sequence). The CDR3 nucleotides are TGTGCCAGCAGCGACAGGGCCCCCCAAGAGACCCAGTACTTC. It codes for CASSDRAPQETQYF.

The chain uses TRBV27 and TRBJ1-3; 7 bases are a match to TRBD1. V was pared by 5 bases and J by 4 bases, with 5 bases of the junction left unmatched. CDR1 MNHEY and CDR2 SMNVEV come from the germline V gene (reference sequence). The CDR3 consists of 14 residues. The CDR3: CASSPQGLGNTIYF. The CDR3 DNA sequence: TGTGCCAGCAGTCCACAGGGGCTCGGAAACACCATATATTTT.

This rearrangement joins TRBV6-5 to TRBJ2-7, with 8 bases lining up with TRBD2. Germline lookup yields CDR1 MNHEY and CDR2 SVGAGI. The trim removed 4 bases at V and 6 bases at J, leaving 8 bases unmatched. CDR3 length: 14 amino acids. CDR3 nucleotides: TGTGCCAGCAGTTCCCCGGGACTAGTTAGCGAGCAGTACTTC. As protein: CASSSPGLVSEQYF.

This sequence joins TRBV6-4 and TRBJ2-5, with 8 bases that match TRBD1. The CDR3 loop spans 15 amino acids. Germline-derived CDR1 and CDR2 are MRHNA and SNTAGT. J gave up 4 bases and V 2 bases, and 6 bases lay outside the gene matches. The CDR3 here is CASSDSGQGGETQYF. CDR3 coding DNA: TGTGCCAGCAGTGACAGCGGACAGGGAGGAGAGACCCAGTACTTC.

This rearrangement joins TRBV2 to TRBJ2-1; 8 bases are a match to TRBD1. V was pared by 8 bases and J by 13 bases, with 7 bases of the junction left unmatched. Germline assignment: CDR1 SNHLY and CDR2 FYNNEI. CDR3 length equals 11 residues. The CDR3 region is CASGGTGGQFF. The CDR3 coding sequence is TGTGCCAGCGGGGGGACAGGTGGACAGTTCTTC.

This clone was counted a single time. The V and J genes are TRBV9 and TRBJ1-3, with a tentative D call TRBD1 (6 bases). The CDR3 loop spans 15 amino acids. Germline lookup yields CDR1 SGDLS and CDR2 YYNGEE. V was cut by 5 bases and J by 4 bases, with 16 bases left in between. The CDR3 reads CASSPTGSSGNTIYF. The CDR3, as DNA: TGTGCCAGCAGTCCTACAGGGTCGTCCGGAAACACCATATATTTT.

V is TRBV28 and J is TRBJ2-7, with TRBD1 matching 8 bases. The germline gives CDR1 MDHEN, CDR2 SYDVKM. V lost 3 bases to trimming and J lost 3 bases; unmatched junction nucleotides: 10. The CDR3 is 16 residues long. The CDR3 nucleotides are TGTGCCAGCAGTTTTTTAATCTACAGGGGGGACTACGAGCAGTACTTC. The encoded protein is CASSFLIYRGDYEQYF.

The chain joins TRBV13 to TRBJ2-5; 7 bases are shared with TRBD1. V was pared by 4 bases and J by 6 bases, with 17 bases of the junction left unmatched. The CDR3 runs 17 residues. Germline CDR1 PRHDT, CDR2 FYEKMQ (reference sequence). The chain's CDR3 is CASSSLEGARAGKTQYF. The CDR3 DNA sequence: TGTGCCAGCAGCTCTTTAGAGGGGGCCCGGGCCGGCAAGACCCAGTACTTC.

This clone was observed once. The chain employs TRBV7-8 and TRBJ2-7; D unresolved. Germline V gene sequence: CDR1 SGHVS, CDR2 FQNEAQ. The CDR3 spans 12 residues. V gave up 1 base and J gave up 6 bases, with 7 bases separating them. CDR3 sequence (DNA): TGTGCCAGCAGCTTAGTTACGGGCGAGCAGTACTTC. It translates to CASSLVTGEQYF.

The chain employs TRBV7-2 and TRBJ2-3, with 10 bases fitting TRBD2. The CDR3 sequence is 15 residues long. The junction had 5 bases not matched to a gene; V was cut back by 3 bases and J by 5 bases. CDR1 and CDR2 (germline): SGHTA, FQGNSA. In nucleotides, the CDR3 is TGTGCCAGCAGCTTTGTAGCGGGAGGTTTAGATACGCAGTATTTT. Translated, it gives CASSFVAGGLDTQYF. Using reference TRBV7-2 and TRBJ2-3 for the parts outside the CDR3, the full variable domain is GAGVSQSPSNKVTEKGKDVELRCDPISGHTALYWYRQSLGQGLEFLIYFQGNSAPDKSGLPSDRFSAERTGGSVSTLTIQRTQQEDSAVYLCASSFVAGGLDTQYFGPGTRLTVL.

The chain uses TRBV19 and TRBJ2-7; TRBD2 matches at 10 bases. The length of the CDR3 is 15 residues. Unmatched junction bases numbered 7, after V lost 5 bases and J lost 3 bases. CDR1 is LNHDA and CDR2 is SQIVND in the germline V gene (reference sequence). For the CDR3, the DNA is TGTGCCAGTAGTCCCTCGGCTAGCGGGGGCTACGAGCAGTACTTC. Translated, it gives CASSPSASGGYEQYF.

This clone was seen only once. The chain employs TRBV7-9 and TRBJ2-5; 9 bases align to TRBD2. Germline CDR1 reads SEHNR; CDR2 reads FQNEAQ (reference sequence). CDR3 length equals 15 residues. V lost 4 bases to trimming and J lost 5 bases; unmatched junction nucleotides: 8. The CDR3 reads CASSSTTSGRETQYF. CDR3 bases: TGTGCCAGCAGCTCGACAACTAGCGGGCGGGAGACCCAGTACTTC. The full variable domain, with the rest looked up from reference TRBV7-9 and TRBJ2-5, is DTGVSQNPRHKITKRGQNVTFRCDPISEHNRLYWYRQTLGQGPEFLTYFQNEAQLEKSRLLSDRFSAERPKGSFSTLEIQRTEQGDSAMYLCASSSTTSGRETQYFGPGTRLLVL.